The 10 T cell receptor beta chains below were found in one sample sequenced in a study of blood T cell repertoires in COVID-19. The method was immunoSEQ multiplex PCR; TCRdb's version includes in-frame clones alone and lacks a portion of them. Of fewer than 200,000 clones in the sample, about nine tenths are singletons; the top ten hold 1.9%. The material sequenced was peripheral blood. The receptors derive from a man aged 18 to 29 who had recovered from COVID-19.

Details on this clone: The sample contains more than one DNA sequence encoding this CDR3. The chain uses TRBV6-5 and TRBJ2-1, with D possibly TRBD2 on 6 matching bases. CDR3 length equals 11 residues. Germline V gene lookup returns CDR1 MNHEY and CDR2 SVGAGI. Trimming took 2 bases from V and 10 from J, leaving 6 bases between them. This chain's CDR3 is CASSYGGEQFF. The CDR3 DNA reads as TGTGCCAGCAGTTACGGGGGGGAGCAGTTCTTC.

The sample holds one count of this clone. The rearrangement joins TRBV6-2 or TRBV6-3 to TRBJ2-1; 12 positions agree with TRBD2. The CDR3 length is 17 residues. Unmatched junction bases numbered 10, after V lost 2 bases and J lost 8 bases. From germline, CDR1 is MNHEY and CDR2 SVGEGT. For the CDR3, the DNA is TGTGCCAGCAGTTACCCCGCCCGACTAGCGGGAGTTGATGAGCAGTTCTTC. Residues: CASSYPARLAGVDEQFF.

The CDR3 DNA reads TGTGCCAGCAGCCAGTCGGGGGGCGCTGAAGCTTTCTTT. Protein: CASSQSGGAEAFF. The chain carries TRBV12-3 or TRBV12-4 and TRBJ1-1; TRBD1 might be the D (6 bases). V lost 6 bases and J lost 6, with 14 bases in between. There are 13 residues in the CDR3.

This chain connects TRBV2 to TRBJ1-2; D is unresolved. CDR3 length: 14 amino acids. Looked up from germline, CDR1 is SNHLY and CDR2 is FYNNEI. V was clipped by 3 bases and J by 2 bases, with 10 bases between them. Here the CDR3 DNA reads TGTGCCAGCAGTGAGGCTTCTCCGAACTATGGCTACACCTTC. Translated, it gives CASSEASPNYGYTF.

The chain is built from TRBV4-3 and TRBJ2-3; 9 nucleotides align to TRBD2. This CDR3 spans 17 amino acids. V was clipped by 0 bases and J by 3 bases; unmatched bases: 7. Germline assignment: CDR1 LGHNA and CDR2 YSLEER. Written as DNA, the CDR3 is TGCGCCAGCAGCCAAGATACGGCGGGAGGGAGGACAGATACGCAGTATTTT. It yields the protein CASSQDTAGGRTDTQYF.

This chain links TRBV14 with TRBJ2-5, with 13 bases identical to TRBD2. The germline V gene has CDR1 SGHDN and CDR2 FVKESK. CDR3 length: 18 residues. Trimming cost V 0 bases and J 1 base; bases outside gene matches: 5. As DNA, the CDR3 is TGTGCCAGCAGCCAAGATATGGGACTAGCGGGATTCCAAGAGACCCAGTACTTC. Translating gives CASSQDMGLAGFQETQYF.

The chain joins TRBV7-9 to TRBJ1-1; 9 bases line up with TRBD1. V shed 3 bases, J shed 4 bases, and the junction held 6 bases outside the gene matches. The CDR3 runs 15 residues. Germline assignment: CDR1 SEHNR and CDR2 FQNEAQ (reference sequence). Here the CDR3 reads CASSFLQGAGTEAFF. The CDR3 region has the DNA TGTGCCAGCAGCTTCCTACAGGGGGCAGGCACTGAAGCTTTCTTT.

V and J are TRBV6-6 and TRBJ1-5; D is ambiguous. Germline V lookup: CDR1 MNHNY, CDR2 SVGAGI (reference sequence). The CDR3 extends over 13 amino acids. Trimming pared 6 bases from V and 10 bases from J, leaving 16 bases between. This chain's CDR3 is CASSQLPENPQHF. The CDR3 region has the DNA TGTGCCAGCAGCCAACTCCCCGAAAATCCCCAGCATTTT.

The chain couples TRBV7-9 to TRBJ1-2; no clear D gene. Trimming took off 4 bases at V and 6 bases at J, with 12 bases between the two ends. This CDR3 is 13 amino acids long. Looked up from germline, CDR1 is SEHNR and CDR2 is FQNEAQ (reference sequence). The CDR3 DNA reads as TGTGCCAGCAGCTCCCAGGCAGGTGATGGCTACACCTTC. This codes for CASSSQAGDGYTF.

The rearrangement links TRBV5-1 to TRBJ2-7, with D possibly TRBD1 on 5 matching bases. The germline V and J ends were trimmed by 0 bases and 1 base, with 11 bases remaining between them. From germline, CDR1 is SGHRS and CDR2 YFSETQ. This CDR3 has 15 residues. The CDR3 bases are TGCGCCAGCAGCTTGGATCCCACAGGTTCCTACGAGCAGTACTTC. Its translation: CASSLDPTGSYEQYF.